This entry is about one T cell receptor beta chain. This entry belongs to a study of blood T cell repertoires in COVID-19. The overall study: PBMCs, B-cell-depleted T cells, or T cells were the source of the cDNA or gDNA that made up the material.

As originally analysed: The authors estimated nucleated cell counts from reference gene primer amplification. The method was immunoSEQ multiplex PCR; TCRdb's version includes in-frame clones alone and lacks a portion of them. That table furnishes V, J and clone size, whereas the DNA furnished D and trimming. This table holds about 240,000 clones, more than 75% found once. CDR1 is SEHNR, CDR2 FQNEAQ, per germline (reference sequence). The CDR3 sequence is 14 residues long. Trimming shortened V by 3 bases and J by 0 bases, and 5 bases separated the two germline ends. Material for sequencing was peripheral blood. This sequence was found in a man older than 75 with acute or convalescent COVID-19. The chain carries TRBV7-9 and TRBJ1-4; D remains ambiguous. The CDR3 protein is CASSLTATNEKLFF. The CDR3 nucleotides read TGTGCCAGCAGCTTGACTGCAACTAATGAAAAACTGTTTTTT.